Below, 3 T cell receptor beta chains from the same sample are listed, as sequenced in a study of T cells in Graves' hyperthyroidism and ophthalmopathy. Amplification of TCR beta CDR3 regions used RNA as the template. HTBI primers were employed in a first-round RT-PCR of the TCR CDR3. TCRdb itself ran the multiplex PCR reads through MiXCR, one entry per CDR3 protein. The sample records about 580,000 distinct CDR3 sequences, around 42% being singletons. The material sequenced was peripheral blood or thyroid tissue (not recorded which). The source is a woman younger than 30 with Graves' hyperthyroidism.

The table lists this clonotype with a few counts. The chain has TRBV30 and TRBJ1-5; a weak D match, TRBD1 (5 bases). V lost 0 bases and J 11 bases, leaving 11 bases between the germline ends. Germline V gene lookup returns CDR1 GTSNPN and CDR2 SVGIG (reference sequence). The length of the CDR3 is 12 residues. CDR3 loop: CAWSVPGQTQHF. The CDR3 DNA is TGTGCCTGGAGTGTACCGGGGCAAACCCAGCATTTT.

This clonotype has ten or more counts. The chain uses TRBV5-4 and TRBJ1-4; 7 nucleotides agree with TRBD1. Germline V gene data show CDR1 as SGHNT and CDR2 as YYREEE (reference sequence). The junction had 3 bases not matched to a gene; V was cut back by 4 bases and J by 0 bases. The CDR3 loop spans 15 amino acids. The CDR3 DNA follows: TGTGCCAGCAGCCAAGGGGGCACAACTAATGAAAAACTGTTTTTT. Protein: CASSQGGTTNEKLFF.

This rearrangement joins TRBV29-1 to TRBJ2-7; 9 bases line up with TRBD2. CDR1 SQVTM and CDR2 ANQGSEA come from the germline V gene. The CDR3 covers 13 residues. J gave up 1 base and V 7 bases, and 5 bases lay outside the gene matches. The CDR3 nucleotides read TGCAGCGCCGGGACTAGCTCATCCTACGAGCAGTACTTC. This gives the protein CSAGTSSSYEQYF.